Listed here is a single T cell receptor (beta chain). Its antigen remains unidentified. Within one base of it there is no much larger clone, and no base qualities were kept. V was cut back by 2 bases and J by 2 bases, leaving a gap of 7 bases between them. CDR1 and CDR2 are drawn from the germline V gene: MNHEY, SVGEGT. Including the terminal cysteine and phenylalanine, the CDR3 comprises 13 residues. Just CDR3 DNA is preserved here, 39 bases in frame from base 1. These data originate in a study of blood T cell repertoires in COVID-19 (dated by TCRdb to the early 2020s). About the study as a whole: Collaborator samples came from the United States, Italy and Spain and covered acute and convalescent phases of COVID-19. The prospective study material was composed of cDNA or gDNA derived from T cells, B-cell-depleted T cells, or PBMCs. The dataset comprised deeply sampled blood TCRbeta repertoires from subjects exposed to, actively infected with, or recovered from COVID-19. The repertoires were released in a freely available public database intended as a resource for research on the immune response to SARS-CoV-2. Samples came from the ongoing ImmuneRACE study (first 160 participants) plus 1,254 subjects from 6 global collaborators. Nearly every sample came with metadata listing a de-identified subject ID, COVID-19 status, age in years and sex. Where available, HLA class I and class II types were obtained from metadata supplied by the sample provider rather than from assay-based typing. Overall study results and their limits: Clinical and demographic metadata were provided uncurated, with the amount varying by source and participant.

Each collaborating institution followed its own protocols to collect whole blood in K2EDTA tubes. For TCRbeta analysis, collaborators shipped samples in one of three forms: frozen whole blood, isolated PBMCs, or DNA extracted from either of those sample types. TCRbeta CDR3 regions were amplified from genomic DNA using the immunoSEQ Assay, a bias-controlled multiplex PCR. Per the authors' processing: Nucleated cell counts per sample were estimated from amplification of reference gene primers within the assay. To quantify the absolute abundance of each unique TCRbeta CDR3 rearrangement, sequence reads were collapsed and filtered. For each sample, productive Simpson clonality was calculated by taking the square root of Simpson's diversity index across productive rearrangements. TCRdb holds this immuneACCESS table with in-frame rearrangements only. Some clones are missing; in checked studies, unresolved V genes explain under half, and the rest has no known cause. Clonal size and the V and J genes are those of that table, whereas D and trimming came from the DNA. The sample table contains about 290,000 clones; only one count was recorded for 85% of them. Around 4.2% of the sample rests with the top ten.

This receptor was obtained from a woman between 45 and 65 years old with active or convalescent COVID-19. The chain is assembled from TRBV6-2 or TRBV6-3 and TRBJ2-7; there is no confident call for the D gene. The sequencing input was peripheral blood. The encoded CDR3 is CASSYPGAYEQYF. The DNA is TGTGCCAGCAGTTACCCGGGTGCCTACGAGCAGTACTTC.